A single T cell receptor beta chain is shown here with its context. Trimming cost V 5 bases and J 2 bases, with 15 bases left between them. This CDR3 is built from 15 residues. The germline V gene has CDR1 SNHLY and CDR2 FYNNEI. This specimen comes from a study of blood T cell repertoires in COVID-19. Study-level background: Specimens from acute and convalescent COVID-19 originated in the United States, Italy and Spain. T cells, B-cell-depleted T cells, or PBMCs supplied cDNA or gDNA.

Per the original data handling: Amplification with reference gene primers provided the estimates of nucleated cell counts. Profiled with immunoSEQ multiplex PCR; TCRdb holds only in-frame clones, not every one. From that table come the V and J calls and clone size; the DNA was used to work out D and trimming. This sample has about 280,000 clones, with around 85% found just once. The gene calls are TRBV2 and TRBJ1-2; no definite D call. Sample: peripheral blood. This receptor was obtained from a woman in her twenties or thirties who had recovered from COVID-19. CDR3 sequence: CASSRSADSNYGYTF. The CDR3 coding sequence is TGTGCCAGCAGTAGGTCGGCAGACTCGAACTATGGCTACACCTTC.